This T cell receptor (beta chain) is from a study of CD8 T cells in ankylosing spondylitis. TCRdb redid the calling of the 5' RACE reads with MiXCR, one entry per CDR3 protein. Of 200,000 to 300,000 distinct CDR3 sequences in the sample, 8.6% were seen once. There are many counts of this clonotype. The sample was blood, either unsorted or a sorted T cell fraction (not recorded which). This receptor was obtained from a male donor with ankylosing spondylitis or in good health (not recorded which).

The CDR3 spells CASSFRLAGTTTGELFF. The CDR3 bases are TGTGCCAGCAGCTTCCGACTAGCGGGAACCACCACCGGGGAGCTGTTTTTT. The V call is TRBV7-8, the J call TRBJ2-2; 11 positions agree with TRBD2. The V segment lost 3 bases and the J segment 4 bases; nucleotides outside the gene matches: 7. The CDR3 loop spans 17 amino acids. Germline CDR1 reads SGHVS; CDR2 reads FQNEAQ.